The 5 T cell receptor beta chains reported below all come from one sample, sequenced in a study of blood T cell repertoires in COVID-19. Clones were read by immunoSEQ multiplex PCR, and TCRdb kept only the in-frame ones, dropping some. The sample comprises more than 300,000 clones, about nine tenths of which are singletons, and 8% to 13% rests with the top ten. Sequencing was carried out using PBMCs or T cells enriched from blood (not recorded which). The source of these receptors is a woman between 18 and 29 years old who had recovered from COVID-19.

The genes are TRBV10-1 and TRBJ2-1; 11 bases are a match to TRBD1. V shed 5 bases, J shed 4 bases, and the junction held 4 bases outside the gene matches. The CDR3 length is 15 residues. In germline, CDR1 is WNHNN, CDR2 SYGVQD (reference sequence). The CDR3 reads CASSSGQGGYNEQFF. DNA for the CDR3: TGCGCCAGCAGTTCGGGACAGGGGGGTTACAATGAGCAGTTCTTC.

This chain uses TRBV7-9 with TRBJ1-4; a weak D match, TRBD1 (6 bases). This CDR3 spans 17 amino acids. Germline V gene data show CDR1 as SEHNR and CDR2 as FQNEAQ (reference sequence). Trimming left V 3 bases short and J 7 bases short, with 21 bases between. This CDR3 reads CASSFGWGGAGGEKLFF. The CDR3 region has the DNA TGTGCCAGCAGCTTCGGTTGGGGGGGCGCTGGTGGTGAAAAACTGTTTTTT.

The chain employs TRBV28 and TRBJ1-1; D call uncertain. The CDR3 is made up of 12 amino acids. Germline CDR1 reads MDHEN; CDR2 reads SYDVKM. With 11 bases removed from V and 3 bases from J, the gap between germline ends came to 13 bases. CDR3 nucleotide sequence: TGTGCCTCACGCGGAGGAGACACTGAAGCTTTCTTT. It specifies CASRGGDTEAFF.

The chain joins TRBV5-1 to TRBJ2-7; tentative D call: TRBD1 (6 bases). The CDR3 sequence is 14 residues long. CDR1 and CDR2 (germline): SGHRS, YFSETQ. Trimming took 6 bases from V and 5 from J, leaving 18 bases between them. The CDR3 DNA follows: TGCGCCAGCACCGCGGACAGATTGGCTGACGAGCAGTACTTC. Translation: CASTADRLADEQYF.

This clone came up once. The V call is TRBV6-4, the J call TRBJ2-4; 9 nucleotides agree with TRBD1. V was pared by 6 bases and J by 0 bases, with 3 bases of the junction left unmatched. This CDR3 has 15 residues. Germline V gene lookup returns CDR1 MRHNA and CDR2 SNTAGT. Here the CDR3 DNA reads TGTGCCAGCAGCGGGGACAGGGCAGCCAAAAACATTCAGTACTTC. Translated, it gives CASSGDRAAKNIQYF.